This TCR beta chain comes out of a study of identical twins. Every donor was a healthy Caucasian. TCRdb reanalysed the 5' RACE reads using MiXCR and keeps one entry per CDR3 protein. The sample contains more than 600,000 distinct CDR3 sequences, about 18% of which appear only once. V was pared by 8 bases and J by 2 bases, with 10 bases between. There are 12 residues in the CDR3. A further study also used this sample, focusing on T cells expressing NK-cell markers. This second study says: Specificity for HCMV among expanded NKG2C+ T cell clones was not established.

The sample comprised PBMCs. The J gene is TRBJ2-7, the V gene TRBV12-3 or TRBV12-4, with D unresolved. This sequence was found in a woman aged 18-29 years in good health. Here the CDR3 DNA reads TGTGCCAGCGCAAGTGTGGCCTACGAGCAGTACTTC. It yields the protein CASASVAYEQYF.